Below are 25 T cell receptor beta chains sequenced from a single sample in a study of blood T cells in healthy people across ages. Alongside a J-beta primer mix, a sample-barcoded 5' primer served in a second PCR lasting about 7 to 11 cycles. In TCRdb, the 5' RACE reads were re-called with MiXCR into one record per CDR3 protein. The sample shows about 600,000 distinct CDR3 sequences, around 48% of them seen only once. The sequenced sample consisted of blood. Receptor source: a man aged 80 or over in good health.

On this clonotype: With a much larger clone just one base away, this may be a read error. The chain has TRBV29-1 and TRBJ2-3; D is undetermined. Germline CDR1 SQVTM, CDR2 ANQGSEA. This CDR3 is 14 amino acids long. CDR3 sequence: CGAANRFRSDTQYF. The CDR3 coding sequence is TGCGGCGCGGCGAACCGGTTCCGGTCAGATACGCAGTATTTT.

The J gene is TRBJ2-1, the V gene TRBV3-1; 9 bases match TRBD2. In germline, CDR1 is LGHDT, CDR2 YNNKEL (reference sequence). J gave up 6 bases and V 1 base, and 4 bases lay outside the gene matches. The CDR3 is 15 amino acids. The CDR3 coding sequence is TGTGCCAGCAGCCAAGGACTAGCGGACGCCAATGAGCAGTTCTTC. Protein: CASSQGLADANEQFF.

This clonotype was seen a single time. Its ends do not fully match the called genes, so a read error is possible. The V gene is TRBV11-2, the J gene TRBJ1-2, with D tentatively TRBD1 (5 bases). The CDR3 consists of 14 residues. CDR1 SGHAT and CDR2 FQNNGV come from the germline V gene. The CDR3 coding sequence is TGTGCCGGCAGCAAAGGACACGAGAACTATGGCTACACCTTC. Amino acids: CAGSKGHENYGYTF.

The chain joins TRBV4-3 to TRBJ1-5; D not certain. The CDR3 extends over 15 amino acids. Germline V gene lookup returns CDR1 LGHNA and CDR2 YSLEER. With 4 bases removed from V and 7 bases from J, the gap between germline ends came to 17 bases. The CDR3 sequence: CASSREAHEDQPQHF. CDR3 bases: TGCGCCAGCAGCCGCGAGGCCCATGAGGACCAGCCCCAGCATTTT.

The V gene is TRBV5-1, the J gene TRBJ2-7; D might be TRBD1 (6 bases). V was trimmed by 1 base and J by 4 bases, leaving 12 bases between them. This CDR3 is built from 14 residues. The germline gives CDR1 SGHRS, CDR2 YFSETQ. This CDR3 is CASSLTGRQYEQYF. CDR3 nucleotide sequence: TGCGCCAGCAGCTTGACAGGGCGACAATACGAGCAGTACTTC. The full variable domain, completed using reference TRBV5-1 and TRBJ2-7, is KAGVTQTPRYLIKTRGQQVTLSCSPISGHRSVSWYQQTPGQGLQFLFEYFSETQRNKGNFPGRFSGRQFSNSRSEMNVSTLELGDSALYLCASSLTGRQYEQYFGPGTRLTVT.

This clonotype was seen repeatedly, ten times or more. The chain is built from TRBV18 and TRBJ2-7, with D uncertain. This CDR3 is 14 amino acids long. Trimming pared 3 bases from V and 6 bases from J, leaving 15 bases between. Germline CDR1 reads KGHSH; CDR2 reads LQKENI. The DNA for the CDR3 is TGTGCCAGCTCACCTCTACTATTGGAGAGCGAGCAGTACTTC. It translates to CASSPLLLESEQYF. The whole variable domain, remainder taken from reference TRBV18 and TRBJ2-7, is NAGVMQNPRHLVRRRGQEARLRCSPMKGHSHVYWYRQLPEEGLKFMVYLQKENIIDESGMPKERFSAEFPKEGPSILRIQQVVRGDSAAYFCASSPLLLESEQYFGPGTRLTVT.

The rearrangement uses TRBV20-1 and TRBJ2-7; D is unresolved. Germline values: CDR1 DFQATT, CDR2 SNEGSKA (reference sequence). This CDR3 has 13 amino acids. Trimming shortened V by 5 bases and J by 7 bases, and 18 bases separated the two germline ends. The CDR3 coding sequence is TGCAGTGCTCGGGCCTCACGGGTCAATGAGCAGTACTTC. It yields the protein CSARASRVNEQYF.

V usage is TRBV29-1 and J usage is TRBJ2-7; D ambiguous. Germline V gene lookup returns CDR1 SQVTM and CDR2 ANQGSEA. Trimming removed 3 bases from V and 1 base from J, with 7 bases in between. There are 12 residues in the CDR3. CDR3 DNA: TGCAGCGTTGACGACGGTTCCTACGAGCAGTACTTC. Its translation is CSVDDGSYEQYF.

This chain links TRBV7-2 with TRBJ2-2, with TRBD2 matching 7 bases. The CDR3 loop spans 16 amino acids. The ends lost 5 bases at V and 1 base at J; junction bases unmatched: 7. Germline assignment: CDR1 SGHTA and CDR2 FQGNSA. CDR3 DNA sequence: TGTGCCAGCAGCATTCGACTAGCAAGGAACACCGGGGAGCTGTTTTTT. It is translated as CASSIRLARNTGELFF.

The chain couples TRBV7-2 to TRBJ2-1; maybe TRBD2 (5 bases). V was shortened by 6 bases and J by 9 bases, with 12 bases between the two germline ends. Germline CDR1 is SGHTA and CDR2 is FQGNSA. This CDR3 region has 12 residues. CDR3 nucleotides: TGTGCCAGCAGACAACCGGGATGTGAGCAGTTCTTC. It specifies CASRQPGCEQFF.

The chain joins TRBV5-1 to TRBJ2-7; TRBD2 matches 9 bases. With 4 bases clipped from V and 6 bases from J, the junction kept 11 bases outside the gene matches. From germline, CDR1 is SGHRS and CDR2 YFSETQ. The CDR3 runs 15 residues. The CDR3 DNA is TGCGCCAGCAGCCCGGAGCGGACTAGCGTGAGCGAGCAGTACTTC. Translating it yields CASSPERTSVSEQYF.

The chain has TRBV20-1 and TRBJ1-1; perhaps TRBD1 as D (6 bases). Germline values: CDR1 DFQATT, CDR2 SNEGSKA (reference sequence). V lost 2 bases, J lost 1 base, and 11 bases lay in between. The CDR3 has 14 residues. This chain's CDR3 is CSARLQGSNTEAFF. The CDR3 DNA follows: TGCAGTGCTAGATTACAGGGTTCGAACACTGAAGCTTTCTTT.

This chain's CDR3 is CASSQDGRRGIQYF. The CDR3 bases are TGTGCCAGCAGCCAAGATGGGCGTCGGGGCATTCAGTACTTC. The chain employs TRBV4-2 and TRBJ2-4; D may be TRBD2 (5 bases). Germline CDR1 reads LGHNA; CDR2 reads YNFKEQ. Trimming pared 0 bases from V and 9 bases from J, leaving 12 bases between. The CDR3 spans 14 residues.

The V gene is TRBV19, the J gene TRBJ1-1, with TRBD1 matching over 10 bases. This CDR3 region has 14 residues. The V gene end was trimmed by 5 bases and the J gene end by 4 bases; junction bases not matched to a gene: 4. The germline V gene encodes CDR1 LNHDA and CDR2 SQIVND (reference sequence). This chain's CDR3 is CASSLGTGVTEAFF. The CDR3 DNA reads TGTGCCAGTAGTCTCGGGACAGGGGTCACTGAAGCTTTCTTT.

In nucleotides, the CDR3 is TGCAGTGCTAAGGGAGGGCAGGGGGCTGAACAGTACTTC. It translates to CSAKGGQGAEQYF. The chain combines TRBV20-1 with TRBJ2-7; tentative D call: TRBD1 (8 bases). This CDR3 is built from 13 residues. Between the trimmed V and J ends, which lost 4 bases and 10 bases, there was a span of 20 bases. Germline V CDR1 and CDR2: DFQATT, SNEGSKA (reference sequence).

As to this clonotype: A much bigger clone sits one base away, suggesting this may be a read error. This chain links TRBV10-3 with TRBJ2-1; 7 bases are a match to TRBD2. Gene TRBJ2-7 matches the end of the DNA better, so the J call may be wrong. The germline gives CDR1 ENHRY, CDR2 SYGVKD. The CDR3 runs to 14 residues. CDR3 protein: CAMSSGSSYNEQYF. The CDR3 region has the DNA TGTGCCATGTCTAGCGGTAGCTCCTACAATGAGCAGTACTTC.

This clonotype was counted between two and nine times. This rearrangement joins TRBV27 to TRBJ1-2; the match to TRBD1 covers 10 bases. J lost 3 bases, V lost 4 bases, and 14 bases had no gene match. The CDR3 is 18 amino acids. Germline V CDR1 and CDR2: MNHEY, SMNVEV (reference sequence). In DNA, the CDR3 is TGTGCCAGCAGTTCAAGGAGTCTCGACAGGGGGCATTACTATGGCTACACCTTC. Translating gives CASSSRSLDRGHYYGYTF.

This clonotype was seen at least ten times. The genes are TRBV7-2 and TRBJ2-7; no definite D call. V lost 6 bases and J lost 6, with 9 bases in between. The CDR3 is 11 residues long. The germline CDR1 and CDR2 sequences are SGHTA and FQGNSA. The CDR3 here is CASSLWGEQYF. CDR3 DNA sequence: TGTGCCAGCAGTCTGTGGGGCGAGCAGTACTTC.

About this clonotype: A much larger clone sits a single nucleotide away, making a read error possible. This chain uses TRBV6-6 with TRBJ2-5; TRBD1 might be the D (7 bases). Trimming cost V 6 bases and J 8 bases, with 28 bases left between them. CDR3 length: 17 amino acids. Germline CDR1 reads MNHNY; CDR2 reads SVGAGI (reference sequence). The CDR3 DNA follows: TGTGCCAGCAGCAGAATTCGGACAGGAGGGATGATGGACACCCAGTACTTC. As protein: CASSRIRTGGMMDTQYF.

In its sample, this clonotype was seen a few times. This chain joins TRBV4-3 and TRBJ2-1, with 7 bases fitting TRBD2. Losses at the gene ends were 3 bases for V and 8 bases for J; bases not matched to a gene: 16. The CDR3 is 17 residues long. Germline V lookup: CDR1 LGHNA, CDR2 YSLEER. This CDR3 reads CASSHRGGGTVKYEQFF. For the CDR3, the DNA is TGCGCCAGCAGCCACCGCGGGGGAGGGACTGTTAAGTATGAGCAGTTCTTC.

This clonotype was counted a few times. The chain recombines TRBV9 with TRBJ2-7; the D is unclear. This CDR3 has 14 residues. The ends were cut back, 0 bases at V and 0 bases at J, with 7 bases in the middle. CDR1 and CDR2 (germline): SGDLS, YYNGEE. The CDR3 sequence: CASSVVGDSYEQYF. The CDR3, as DNA: TGTGCCAGCAGCGTAGTTGGGGACTCCTACGAGCAGTACTTC.

This clonotype was picked up many times. The chain uses TRBV6-6 and TRBJ2-1; the D gene is possibly TRBD2 (5 bases). V was clipped by 2 bases and J by 5 bases, with 10 bases between them. This CDR3 is 14 amino acids long. Germline CDR1 and CDR2: MNHNY and SVGAGI (reference sequence). CDR3 loop: CASSYPGGNNEQFF. In DNA form, the CDR3 reads TGTGCCAGCAGTTACCCCGGAGGTAACAATGAGCAGTTCTTC.

The V call is TRBV20-1, the J call TRBJ1-2; 8 bases fit TRBD1. Germline V lookup: CDR1 DFQATT, CDR2 SNEGSKA (reference sequence). The CDR3 sequence is 13 residues long. V lost 6 bases, J lost 4 bases, and 7 bases stayed unmatched. CDR3 amino acids: CSAAGTGGYGYTF. In DNA, the CDR3 is TGCAGTGCAGCAGGGACAGGAGGCTATGGCTACACCTTC.

The chain combines TRBV10-3 with TRBJ2-1, with 15 bases that match TRBD2. The CDR3 contains 20 residues. Trimming at V came to 4 bases and at J to 0 bases, leaving 10 bases not matched to a gene. Germline V lookup: CDR1 ENHRY, CDR2 SYGVKD. The CDR3 coding sequence is TGTGCCATCAGTGCGGGACTAGCGGGAGGTTCCGGGAGCTCCTACAATGAGCAGTTCTTC. It is translated as CAISAGLAGGSGSSYNEQFF.

A note on this clonotype: A single base separates this from a much larger clone, so it may be a read error. This sequence joins TRBV7-2 and TRBJ2-3, with 9 bases matching TRBD2. The V gene end was trimmed by 4 bases and the J gene end by 5 bases; junction bases not matched to a gene: 7. The CDR3 spans 15 residues. In germline, CDR1 is SGHTA, CDR2 FQGNSA. This chain's CDR3 is CASSCSGGLRDTQYF. The CDR3, as DNA: TGTGCCAGCAGCTGTAGCGGGGGTCTCAGAGATACGCAGTATTTT.